The following is a T cell receptor (beta chain) sequence with its context. Antigen unknown. This sample is part of a study of cytomegalovirus exposure and HLA in healthy donors. In the study overall: Ancestry clustering placed around four fifths of more than 350 genotyped donors in the Caucasian-associated cluster. Findings and caveats of the study: From TCR beta sequences, most subjects' HLA-A and HLA-B alleles were reportedly predicted accurately. The likely origin of a cluster of highly shared sequence variants was a sequencing artifact. Immune exposure data for these donors was limited to CMV serostatus.

With 60 Vbeta and 13 Jbeta primers, the PCR was carried out. This table comes from immunoSEQ multiplex PCR, and its TCRdb copy is limited to in-frame clones, with some not included. Found here are some 140,000 clones, about 61% of them singletons; the top ten hold approximately 2.5%. Between the trimmed V and J ends, which lost 0 bases and 8 bases, there was a span of 13 bases. This CDR3 is built from 14 residues. The germline gives CDR1 MNHEY, CDR2 SVGAGI. The sequenced sample consisted of PBMCs. The clonotype originates from a woman in her forties in good health and CMV-seronegative. The chain joins TRBV6-5 to TRBJ1-2, with D tentatively TRBD1 (6 bases). Here the CDR3 reads CASSYSGTTGGYTF. The CDR3 DNA follows: TGTGCCAGCAGTTACTCCGGGACAACAGGGGGCTACACCTTC.